This note documents a single T cell receptor (beta chain) sequence. Antigen unknown. Each patient came to thyroid surgery without any prior treatment (of any kind). The CDR3 covers 15 residues. V was cut by 4 bases and J by 0 bases, with 13 bases left in between. CDR1 is SGHRS and CDR2 is YFSETQ in the germline V gene. Original methodology: The authors used CDR3 differences across clinicopathological groups to build a distant-metastasis classifier for papillary thyroid cancer. TCRdb reanalyzed the PCR reads via MiXCR. The V and J calls were determined by TCRdb, not by the authors. This sample yields about 40,000 clones, of which 15% to 20% are seen a single time; about 3.8% belongs to the top ten. The data stem from a study of metastatic and nonmetastatic thyroid tumors. Study summary: Repertoire comparisons spanned blood and tumor or nodule tissue from malignant and benign thyroid patients.

Findings of the study overall: In blood and tumor, TCR beta diversity was reportedly significantly higher in malignant thyroid tumors than in benign nodules.

The clonotype comes from a female donor with papillary thyroid cancer or a benign thyroid nodule (not recorded which). Some clones in this sample may be carry-over from other donors' samples. The chain couples TRBV5-1 to TRBJ1-1, with D maybe TRBD1 (5 bases). What was sequenced was blood. The CDR3: CASSLGGTMNTEAFF. The CDR3 region has the DNA TGCGCCAGCAGCCTGGGGGGTACGATGAACACTGAAGCTTTCTTT.